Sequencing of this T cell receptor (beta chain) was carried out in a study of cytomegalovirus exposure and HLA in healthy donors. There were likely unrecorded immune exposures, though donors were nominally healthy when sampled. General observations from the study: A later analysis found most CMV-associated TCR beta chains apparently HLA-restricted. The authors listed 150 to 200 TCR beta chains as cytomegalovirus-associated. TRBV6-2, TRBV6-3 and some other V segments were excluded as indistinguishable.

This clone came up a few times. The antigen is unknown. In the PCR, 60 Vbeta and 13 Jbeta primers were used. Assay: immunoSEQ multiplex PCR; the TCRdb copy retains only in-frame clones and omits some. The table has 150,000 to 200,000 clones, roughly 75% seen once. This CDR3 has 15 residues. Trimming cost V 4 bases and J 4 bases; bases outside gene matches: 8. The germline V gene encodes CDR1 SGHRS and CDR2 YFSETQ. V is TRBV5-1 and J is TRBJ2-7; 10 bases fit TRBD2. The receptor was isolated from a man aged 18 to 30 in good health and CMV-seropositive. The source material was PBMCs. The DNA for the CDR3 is TGCGCCAGCAGCCTTGGACTAGCGGTCCAATACGAGCAGTACTTC. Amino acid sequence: CASSLGLAVQYEQYF.